This TCR beta chain was recovered during a study of OX40 agonist ivuxolimab in advanced cancers. Study summary: Partial responses were achieved by three patients: one hepatocellular carcinoma, two cutaneous melanoma.

Trimming shortened V by 5 bases and J by 4 bases, and 13 bases separated the two germline ends. The CDR3 extends over 14 amino acids. Per the germline V gene, CDR1 is SGHNT and CDR2 is YYREEE (reference sequence). Comments on this clone: Its antigen is not known.

Whole-study results and caveats: In the 0.1-3.0 mg/kg groups, partial responders showed among the lowest expansion. In the 0.1 to 3.0 mg/kg range, CD4+ and CD8+ blood T cells had expanded clonally by week 6.

Cycle 7 day 1, cycle 4 day 1, and baseline were the timepoints at which blood was sampled. The protocol was immunoSEQ multiplex PCR, while the TCRdb copy is restricted to in-frame clones and leaves out a portion. The table includes about 29,000 clones, approximately 91% detected once. Specimen: CD4+ or CD8+ T cells sorted from blood, collected in a trial of the OX40 agonist ivuxolimab. This rearrangement joins TRBV5-4 to TRBJ2-1; unclear D gene. The receptor comes from an adult with an advanced solid tumor such as melanoma, head and neck, liver or kidney cancer. The CDR3: CASSSQAEYNEQFF. CDR3 in DNA: TGTGCCAGCAGTTCTCAGGCAGAATACAATGAGCAGTTCTTC.